This T cell receptor (beta chain) was captured in a study of blood T cell repertoires in COVID-19. Across the study: Some COVID-19 samples were acute and others convalescent; all came from the United States, Italy and Spain. Sample material is recorded as cDNA or gDNA derived from T cells, B-cell-depleted T cells, or PBMCs.

The CDR3 contains 15 residues. Germline CDR1 and CDR2: SNHLY and FYNNEI. Deletions cut 8 bases from V and 4 bases from J, with 19 bases between. In the original processing: The assay estimated nucleated cells by amplifying reference gene primers. Produced via immunoSEQ multiplex PCR; TCRdb's table is partial and in-frame only. The V and J calls and clone size were taken over from that table, and D and trimming were inferred from the DNA. The sample consists of over 100,000 clones, over 80% of them appearing once. The rearrangement uses TRBV2 and TRBJ2-3, with D perhaps matching TRBD2 (6 bases). Source material: peripheral blood. This clonotype was obtained from a woman between 65 and 79 years old with acute or convalescent COVID-19. DNA for the CDR3: TGTGCCAGCGCGGGCTTGCGGGGTCCCCCAGATACGCAGTATTTT. As protein: CASAGLRGPPDTQYF.